This TCR beta chain emerged from a study of T cell responses to AZD1222 COVID-19 vaccine. As for the study in general: Second doses were pooled across both intervals (about 4 or about 12 weeks).

Method: immunoSEQ multiplex PCR; TCRdb's copy keeps in-frame clones and lacks some. The sample includes around 84,000 clones, about 84% of them seen just once. For this clone: Its antigen is unknown.

Whole-study results and caveats: Seropositive at baseline were only six or seven AZD1222 recipients. Across the whole spike, CD4 TCRs peaked at regions 160-218 and 743-854. Epitopes outside B.1.351 and B.1.1.7 mutated regions reportedly drew nearly half of spike TCRs.

Germline V gives CDR1 MDHEN, CDR2 SYDVKM. V was trimmed by 2 bases and J by 0 bases, leaving 16 bases between them. CDR3 length: 17 residues. The TCR was taken from an adult in good health. The gene calls are TRBV28 and TRBJ1-1; a possible D gene is TRBD1 (5 bases). Material: peripheral blood, obtained on day 0 of AZD1222 vaccination. The CDR3 nucleotides read TGTGCCAGCAGTTTAGGGGGGTGGAGGGTGATGAACACTGAAGCTTTCTTT. This encodes CASSLGGWRVMNTEAFF.